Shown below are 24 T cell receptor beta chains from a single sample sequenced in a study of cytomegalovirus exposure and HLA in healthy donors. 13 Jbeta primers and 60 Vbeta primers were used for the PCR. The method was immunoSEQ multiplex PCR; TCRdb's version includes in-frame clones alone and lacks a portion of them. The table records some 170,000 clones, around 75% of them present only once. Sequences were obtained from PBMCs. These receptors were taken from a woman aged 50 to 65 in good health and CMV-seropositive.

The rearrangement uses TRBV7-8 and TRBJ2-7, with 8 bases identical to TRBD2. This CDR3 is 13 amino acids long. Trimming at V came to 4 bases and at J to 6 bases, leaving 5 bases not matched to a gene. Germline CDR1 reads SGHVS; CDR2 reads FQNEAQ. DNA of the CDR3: TGTGCCAGCAGCTCCGGGGGGGCTGGCGAGCAGTACTTC. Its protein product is CASSSGGAGEQYF.

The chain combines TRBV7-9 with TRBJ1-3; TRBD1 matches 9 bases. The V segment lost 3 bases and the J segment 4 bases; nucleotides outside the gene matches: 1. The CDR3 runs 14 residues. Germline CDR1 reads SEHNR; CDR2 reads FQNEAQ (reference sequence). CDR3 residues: CASSLGQGGNTIYF. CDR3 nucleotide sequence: TGTGCCAGCAGCTTGGGACAGGGAGGAAACACCATATATTTT. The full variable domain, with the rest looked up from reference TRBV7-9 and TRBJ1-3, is DTGVSQNPRHKITKRGQNVTFRCDPISEHNRLYWYRQTLGQGPEFLTYFQNEAQLEKSRLLSDRFSAERPKGSFSTLEIQRTEQGDSAMYLCASSLGQGGNTIYFGEGSWLTVV.

CDR3: CASSAQGDIEAFF. The DNA of the CDR3 is TGTGCCAGCAGTGCCCAGGGGGATATTGAAGCTTTCTTT. The rearrangement uses TRBV6-1 and TRBJ1-1, with TRBD1 matching 7 bases. The CDR3 is 13 amino acids. Germline CDR1 and CDR2: MNHNS and SASEGT. Trimming at V came to 4 bases and at J to 7 bases, leaving 6 bases not matched to a gene.

CDR3 DNA: TGTGCCAGCAGTTATGTACAGGTTGACAATGAGCAGTTCTTC. This encodes CASSYVQVDNEQFF. This chain joins TRBV6-6 and TRBJ2-1; tentatively, D is TRBD1 (5 bases). V dropped 3 bases and J dropped 5 bases, with 11 bases sitting between them. The CDR3 is 14 amino acids. Germline CDR1 is MNHNY and CDR2 is SVGAGI (reference sequence).

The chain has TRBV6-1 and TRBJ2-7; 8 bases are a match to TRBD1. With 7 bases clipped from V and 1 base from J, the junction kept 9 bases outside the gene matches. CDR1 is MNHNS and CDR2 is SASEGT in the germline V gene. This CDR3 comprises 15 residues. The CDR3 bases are TGTGCCAGCACCCTATTGGGACAGGTATCCTACGAGCAGTACTTC. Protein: CASTLLGQVSYEQYF.

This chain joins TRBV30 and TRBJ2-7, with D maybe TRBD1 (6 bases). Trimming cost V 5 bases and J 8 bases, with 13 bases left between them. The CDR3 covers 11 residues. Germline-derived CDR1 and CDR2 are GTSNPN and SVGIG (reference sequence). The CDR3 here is CAWATGNQQYF. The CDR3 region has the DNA TGTGCCTGGGCAACAGGGAACCAGCAGTACTTC.

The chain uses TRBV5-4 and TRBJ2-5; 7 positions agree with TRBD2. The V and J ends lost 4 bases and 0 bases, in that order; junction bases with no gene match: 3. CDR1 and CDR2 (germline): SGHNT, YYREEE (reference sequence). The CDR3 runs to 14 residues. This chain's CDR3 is CASSGGTNQETQYF. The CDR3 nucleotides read TGTGCCAGCAGCGGAGGGACTAACCAAGAGACCCAGTACTTC.

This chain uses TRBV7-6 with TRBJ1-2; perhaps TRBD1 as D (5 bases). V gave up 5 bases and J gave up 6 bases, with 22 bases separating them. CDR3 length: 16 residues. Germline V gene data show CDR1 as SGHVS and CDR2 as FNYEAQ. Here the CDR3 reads CASSATPGPAPDGYTF. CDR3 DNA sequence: TGTGCCAGCAGCGCGACGCCAGGGCCGGCCCCTGATGGCTACACCTTC.

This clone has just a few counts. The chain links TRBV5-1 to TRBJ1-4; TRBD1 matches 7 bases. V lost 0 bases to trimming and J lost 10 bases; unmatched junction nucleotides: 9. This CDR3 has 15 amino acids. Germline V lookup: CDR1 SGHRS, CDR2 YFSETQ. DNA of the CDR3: TGCGCCAGCAGCTTGGAAGGGGGCGGGGAAGGAAAACTGTTTTTT. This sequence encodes CASSLEGGGEGKLFF.

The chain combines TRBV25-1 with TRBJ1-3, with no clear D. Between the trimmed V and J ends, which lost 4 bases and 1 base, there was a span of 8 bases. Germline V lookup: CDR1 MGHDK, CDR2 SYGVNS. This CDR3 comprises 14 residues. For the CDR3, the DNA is TGTGCCAGCAGTGCATCCGGTTCTGGAAACACCATATATTTT. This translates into CASSASGSGNTIYF.

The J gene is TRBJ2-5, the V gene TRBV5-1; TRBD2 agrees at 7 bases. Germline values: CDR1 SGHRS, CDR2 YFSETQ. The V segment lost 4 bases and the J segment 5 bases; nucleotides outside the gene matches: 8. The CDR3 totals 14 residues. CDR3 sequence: CASSTAVGGETQYF. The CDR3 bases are TGCGCCAGCAGCACGGCGGTGGGAGGGGAGACCCAGTACTTC.

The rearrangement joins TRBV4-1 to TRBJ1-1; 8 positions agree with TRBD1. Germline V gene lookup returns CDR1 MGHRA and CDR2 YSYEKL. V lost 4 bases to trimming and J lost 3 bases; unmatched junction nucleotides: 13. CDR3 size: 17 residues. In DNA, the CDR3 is TGCGCCAGCAGCCCCATCGGTCAGGGGGCAACTGACACTGAAGCTTTCTTT. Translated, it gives CASSPIGQGATDTEAFF.

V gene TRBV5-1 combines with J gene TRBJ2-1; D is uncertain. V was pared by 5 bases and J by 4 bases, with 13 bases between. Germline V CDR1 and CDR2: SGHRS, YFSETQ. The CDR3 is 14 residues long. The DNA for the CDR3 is TGCGCCAGCAGTGTTTTGGCCAGTTACAATGAGCAGTTCTTC. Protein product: CASSVLASYNEQFF.

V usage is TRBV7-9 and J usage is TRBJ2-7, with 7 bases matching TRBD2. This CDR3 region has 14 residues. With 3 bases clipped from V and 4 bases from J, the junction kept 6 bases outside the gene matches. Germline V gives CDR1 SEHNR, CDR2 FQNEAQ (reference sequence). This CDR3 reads CASSLGGNNYEQYF. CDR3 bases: TGTGCCAGCAGCTTGGGGGGGAATAATTACGAGCAGTACTTC.

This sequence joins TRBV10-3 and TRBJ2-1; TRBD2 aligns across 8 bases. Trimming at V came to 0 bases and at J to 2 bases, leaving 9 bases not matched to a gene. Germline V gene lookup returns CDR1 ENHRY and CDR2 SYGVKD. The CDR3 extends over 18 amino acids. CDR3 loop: CAISESRGSGATYNEQFF. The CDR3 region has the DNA TGTGCCATCAGTGAGTCCCGGGGTAGCGGGGCCACCTACAATGAGCAGTTCTTC.

CDR3 sequence reads: CASSLEFGDSPYEQYF. The CDR3 DNA sequence: TGTGCCAGCAGCTTAGAATTTGGGGACAGTCCCTACGAGCAGTACTTC. The J gene is TRBJ2-7, the V gene TRBV4-2, with 7 bases matching TRBD1. Germline assignment: CDR1 LGHNA and CDR2 YNFKEQ. The CDR3 sequence is 16 residues long. Unmatched junction bases numbered 12, after V lost 5 bases and J lost 2 bases.

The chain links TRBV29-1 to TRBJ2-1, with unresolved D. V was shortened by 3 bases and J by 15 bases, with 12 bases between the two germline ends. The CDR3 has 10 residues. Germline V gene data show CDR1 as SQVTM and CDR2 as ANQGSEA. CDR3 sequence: CSVEQDRLFF. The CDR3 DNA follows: TGCAGCGTTGAGCAGGATAGGTTGTTCTTC.

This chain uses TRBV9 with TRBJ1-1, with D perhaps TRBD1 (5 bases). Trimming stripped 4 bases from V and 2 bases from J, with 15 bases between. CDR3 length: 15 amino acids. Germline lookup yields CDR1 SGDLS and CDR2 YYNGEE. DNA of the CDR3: TGTGCCAGCAGCCCCCTCCAGGGCGTCAACACTGAAGCTTTCTTT. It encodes CASSPLQGVNTEAFF.

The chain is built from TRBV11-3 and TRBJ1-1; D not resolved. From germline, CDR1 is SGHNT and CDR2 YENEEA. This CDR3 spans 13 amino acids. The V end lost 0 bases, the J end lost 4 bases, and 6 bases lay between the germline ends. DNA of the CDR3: TGTGCCAGCAGCTTAGAAGCGGGCACTGAAGCTTTCTTT. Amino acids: CASSLEAGTEAFF.

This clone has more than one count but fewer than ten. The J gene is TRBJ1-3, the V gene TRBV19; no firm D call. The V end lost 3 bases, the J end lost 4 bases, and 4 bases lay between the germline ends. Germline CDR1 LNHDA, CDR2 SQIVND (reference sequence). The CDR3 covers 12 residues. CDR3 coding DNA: TGTGCCAGTAGTATCTTGGGAAACACCATATATTTT. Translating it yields CASSILGNTIYF.

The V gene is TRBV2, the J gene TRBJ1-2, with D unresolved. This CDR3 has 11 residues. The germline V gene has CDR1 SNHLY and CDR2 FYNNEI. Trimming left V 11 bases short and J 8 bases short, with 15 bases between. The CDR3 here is CAGKNPTGYTF. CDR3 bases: TGTGCCGGCAAGAACCCTACCGGCTACACCTTC. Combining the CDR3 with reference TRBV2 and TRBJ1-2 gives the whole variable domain EPEVTQTPSHQVTQMGQEVILRCVPISNHLYFYWYRQILGQKVEFLVSFYNNEISEKSEIFDDQFSVERPDGSNFTLKIRSTKLEDSAMYFCAGKNPTGYTFGSGTRLTVV.

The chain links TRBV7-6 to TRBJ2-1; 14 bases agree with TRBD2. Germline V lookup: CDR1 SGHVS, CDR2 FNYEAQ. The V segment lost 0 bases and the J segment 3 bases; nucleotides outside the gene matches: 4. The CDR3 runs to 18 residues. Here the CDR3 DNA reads TGTGCCAGCAGCTTAGCTGGACTAGCGGGGGGTTACTACAATGAGCAGTTCTTC. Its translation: CASSLAGLAGGYYNEQFF. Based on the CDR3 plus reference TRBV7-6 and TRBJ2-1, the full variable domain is GAGVSQSPRYKVTKRGQDVALRCDPISGHVSLYWYRQALGQGPEFLTYFNYEAQQDKSGLPNDRFSAERPEGSISTLTIQRTEQRDSAMYRCASSLAGLAGGYYNEQFFGPGTRLTVL.

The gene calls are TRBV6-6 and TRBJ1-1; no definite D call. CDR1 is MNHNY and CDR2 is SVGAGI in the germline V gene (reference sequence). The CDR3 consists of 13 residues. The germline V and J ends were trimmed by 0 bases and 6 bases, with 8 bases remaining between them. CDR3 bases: TGTGCCAGCAGTTACTCGAACCGGGCTGAAGCTTTCTTT. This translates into CASSYSNRAEAFF.

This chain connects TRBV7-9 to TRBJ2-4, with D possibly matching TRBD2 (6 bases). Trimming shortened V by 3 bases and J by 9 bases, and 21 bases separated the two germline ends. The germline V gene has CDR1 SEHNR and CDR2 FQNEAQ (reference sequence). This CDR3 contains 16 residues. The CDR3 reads CASSFFGGDSRSIQYF. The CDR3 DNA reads TGTGCCAGCAGCTTCTTCGGCGGGGACTCTCGTTCCATTCAGTACTTC.